This T cell receptor (beta chain) was identified in a study of technical replicates of blood from a handful of donors. Repertoires were generated with immunoSEQ multiplex PCR, while TCRdb's copy carries only in-frame clones and drops some. The table has some 82,000 clones, approximately 97% seen once. This CDR3 has 11 amino acids. CDR1 and CDR2 (germline): SGHDT, YYEEEE. The V gene lost 2 bases and the J gene lost 15 bases, with 12 bases spanning the gap. The sequence was obtained from a human donor in good health. The chain carries TRBV5-6 and TRBJ2-1, with D maybe TRBD2 (6 bases). What was sequenced was T cells isolated from PBMCs. The CDR3 nucleotides read TGTGCCAGCAGCTTCGGTTGGGACTGGTTCTTC. Translated, it gives CASSFGWDWFF.